One sample yielded the 25 T cell receptor beta chains listed below, sequenced in a study of cytomegalovirus exposure and HLA in healthy donors. Primers included in the PCR were 60 Vbeta and 13 Jbeta primers. TCRdb's copy holds only in-frame clones and misses some; the assay was immunoSEQ multiplex PCR. Of around 130,000 clones in the sample, 61% were seen once. Sequenced: PBMCs. These receptors originate from a male donor in good health and CMV-seronegative.

This chain links TRBV7-9 with TRBJ2-7; 7 nucleotides match TRBD1. V gave up 3 bases and J gave up 4 bases; unmatched junction bases: 0. The CDR3 extends over 12 amino acids. The germline V gene encodes CDR1 SEHNR and CDR2 FQNEAQ (reference sequence). The CDR3 reads CASSLTGYEQYF. The CDR3 coding sequence is TGTGCCAGCAGCTTGACAGGGTACGAGCAGTACTTC.

The chain is built from TRBV7-9 and TRBJ1-3, with TRBD1 identical over 8 bases. In germline, CDR1 is SEHNR, CDR2 FQNEAQ (reference sequence). The CDR3 is 15 residues long. With 4 bases clipped from V and 4 bases from J, the junction kept 6 bases outside the gene matches. CDR3 sequence reads: CASSSQGARGNTIYF. The DNA for the CDR3 is TGTGCCAGCAGCTCCCAGGGGGCGCGGGGAAACACCATATATTTT.

This rearrangement joins TRBV5-1 to TRBJ2-3; D is undetermined. Germline-derived CDR1 and CDR2 are SGHRS and YFSETQ. CDR3 length equals 14 residues. Trimming cost V 0 bases and J 5 bases, with 10 bases left between them. The CDR3 reads CASSLDSNKDTQYF. CDR3 DNA sequence: TGCGCCAGCAGCTTGGACAGCAACAAAGATACGCAGTATTTT.

The rearrangement links TRBV19 to TRBJ1-4; D is possibly TRBD1 (6 bases). Germline V lookup: CDR1 LNHDA, CDR2 SQIVND (reference sequence). V was shortened by 6 bases and J by 4 bases, with 12 bases between the two germline ends. The CDR3 spans 14 residues. The CDR3 DNA is TGTGCCAGTAGCGGACAGCTTGATAATGAAAAACTGTTTTTT. Encoded protein: CASSGQLDNEKLFF.

The V and J genes are TRBV15 and TRBJ1-2; 8 nucleotides match TRBD1. The CDR3 is made up of 12 amino acids. V dropped 2 bases and J dropped 9; count of bases not matched to a gene: 2. Germline loops: CDR1 LNHNV, CDR2 YYDKDF (reference sequence). CDR3 protein: CATSRNRGSYTF. CDR3 nucleotides: TGTGCCACCAGCAGAAACAGGGGGAGCTACACCTTC. The whole variable domain, filled in from reference TRBV15 and TRBJ1-2, reads DAMVIQNPRYQVTQFGKPVTLSCSQTLNHNVMYWYQQKSSQAPKLLFHYYDKDFNNEADTPDNFQSRRPNTSFCFLDIRSPGLGDTAMYLCATSRNRGSYTFGSGTRLTVV.

The sample holds one count of this clone. This chain links TRBV29-1 with TRBJ2-3; unclear D gene. The CDR3 extends over 16 amino acids. Germline CDR1 reads SQVTM; CDR2 reads ANQGSEA. V dropped 6 bases and J dropped 0 bases, with 19 bases sitting between them. The CDR3 sequence is CSVLPQHGKSTDTQYF. The CDR3, as DNA: TGCAGCGTCCTCCCACAGCACGGCAAAAGCACAGATACGCAGTATTTT.

The CDR3 DNA reads as TGTGCCAGCAGCACACCGGGACTAGCGGCGCCGGGTACGCAGTATTTT. Protein product: CASSTPGLAAPGTQYF. The J gene is TRBJ2-3, the V gene TRBV9; 11 bases agree with TRBD2. Germline trimming cut 4 bases from V and 8 bases from J; bases unmatched to any gene: 12. CDR1 and CDR2 from the germline V gene are SGDLS and YYNGEE. This CDR3 region has 16 residues.

Only one count was recorded for this clone. The chain carries TRBV6-5 and TRBJ2-6; D unclear. The CDR3 spans 16 residues. The V gene's germline CDR1 is MNHEY and CDR2 SVGAGI. V was clipped by 2 bases and J by 0 bases, with 8 bases between them. CDR3 coding DNA: TGTGCCAGCAGTTACGAGTCTGGCTCTGGGGCCAACGTCCTGACTTTC. Translated: CASSYESGSGANVLTF.

This chain links TRBV7-9 with TRBJ1-6; D is possibly TRBD1 (6 bases). This CDR3 is built from 15 residues. Trimming left V 3 bases short and J 15 bases short, with 21 bases between. Looked up from germline, CDR1 is SEHNR and CDR2 is FQNEAQ (reference sequence). Here the CDR3 reads CASSLAGTPVRYLHF. The DNA of the CDR3 is TGTGCCAGCAGCTTGGCCGGGACACCAGTTCGATACCTCCACTTT.

The rearrangement uses TRBV6-5 and TRBJ2-2, with D unclear. The CDR3 runs to 14 residues. Trimming pared 6 bases from V and 0 bases from J, leaving 8 bases between. The V gene's germline CDR1 is MNHEY and CDR2 SVGAGI. Here the CDR3 DNA reads TGTGCCAGCAGATCCCTCGCGAACACCGGGGAGCTGTTTTTT. Residues: CASRSLANTGELFF.

The chain has TRBV7-9 and TRBJ1-1; 9 bases match TRBD1. Germline V gene data show CDR1 as SEHNR and CDR2 as FQNEAQ (reference sequence). The trim removed 6 bases at V and 1 base at J, leaving 6 bases unmatched. The length of the CDR3 is 15 residues. The CDR3 sequence: CASRNGQGRNTEAFF. The CDR3, as DNA: TGTGCCAGCAGGAACGGACAGGGGAGGAACACTGAAGCTTTCTTT.

This chain joins TRBV5-1 and TRBJ2-3; D is perhaps TRBD1 (5 bases). Germline CDR1 is SGHRS and CDR2 is YFSETQ. This CDR3 region has 15 residues. Trimming pared 0 bases from V and 4 bases from J, leaving 12 bases between. In DNA, the CDR3 is TGCGCCAGCAGCTTGGGCGCCAGGGAAGCAGATACGCAGTATTTT. Its translation is CASSLGAREADTQYF.

This chain joins TRBV19 and TRBJ2-6; D might be TRBD2 (5 bases). From germline, CDR1 is LNHDA and CDR2 SQIVND (reference sequence). This CDR3 is 16 amino acids long. Trimming took off 5 bases at V and 0 bases at J, with 11 bases between the two ends. Here the CDR3 reads CASSPGLNSGANVLTF. The CDR3 nucleotides read TGTGCCAGTAGTCCCGGACTGAACTCTGGGGCCAACGTCCTGACTTTC.

The chain is built from TRBV28 and TRBJ1-1; D perhaps matches TRBD1 (6 bases). The CDR3 runs to 15 residues. CDR1 is MDHEN and CDR2 is SYDVKM in the germline V gene. The ends were cut back, 3 bases at V and 2 bases at J, with 13 bases in the middle. The DNA for the CDR3 is TGTGCCAGCAGTTTTTCGGGACAAGGAAACACTGAAGCTTTCTTT. Protein sequence: CASSFSGQGNTEAFF.

The CDR3 spells CASSPPHPRKDSPAYF. The CDR3 bases are TGTGCCAGCAGCCCTCCCCACCCCCGAAAAGACAGCCCCGCGTACTTC. This chain connects TRBV5-4 to TRBJ2-7; D possibly corresponds to TRBD1 (5 bases). The V end was cut by 4 bases, the J end by 12 bases, with 29 bases between. This CDR3 region has 16 residues. Germline-derived CDR1 and CDR2 are SGHNT and YYREEE (reference sequence).

This clone came up a few times. J is TRBJ1-2 and V is TRBV11-2; 12 bases are shared with TRBD1. The junction had 19 bases not matched to a gene; V was cut back by 3 bases and J by 14 bases. The CDR3 covers 17 residues. Germline CDR1 and CDR2: SGHAT and FQNNGV. The CDR3 region is CASSLAPGQGAGRLKTF. DNA of the CDR3: TGTGCCAGCAGCTTGGCCCCGGGACAGGGGGCAGGCCGCCTAAAAACCTTC.

The chain uses TRBV5-1 and TRBJ2-3; 11 nucleotides line up with TRBD2. The V and J ends lost 0 bases and 2 bases, in that order; junction bases with no gene match: 8. The germline V gene has CDR1 SGHRS and CDR2 YFSETQ. CDR3 length equals 18 residues. The CDR3: CASSLEGASGGTTDTQYF. The CDR3 region has the DNA TGCGCCAGCAGCTTGGAAGGGGCTAGCGGGGGGACCACAGATACGCAGTATTTT.

The rearrangement uses TRBV6-5 and TRBJ2-7; 7 positions match TRBD1. CDR3 length equals 12 residues. Germline CDR1 is MNHEY and CDR2 is SVGAGI. With V trimmed by 7 bases and J by 4 bases, 4 bases remained unmatched. The CDR3 DNA follows: TGTGCCAGCACAGGGGGAAATTACGAGCAGTACTTC. Amino acids: CASTGGNYEQYF.

The genes are TRBV27 and TRBJ1-2, with a tentative D call TRBD1 (5 bases). Germline V gives CDR1 MNHEY, CDR2 SMNVEV (reference sequence). The CDR3 extends over 13 amino acids. V was cut by 8 bases and J by 2 bases, with 12 bases left in between. The CDR3 bases are TGTGCCAGCTCGCCAGGGATAAACTATGGCTACACCTTC. It yields the protein CASSPGINYGYTF.

This clone was seen just once. In DNA form, the CDR3 reads TGTGCCATCAGTGAGTCAGCAGGGGAGGGTGTTGAGACCCAGTACTTC. This translates into CAISESAGEGVETQYF. J is TRBJ2-5 and V is TRBV10-3; perhaps TRBD2 as D (7 bases). CDR1 is ENHRY, CDR2 SYGVKD, per germline. The germline V and J ends were trimmed by 0 bases and 5 bases, with 16 bases remaining between them. The CDR3 contains 16 residues.

The chain carries TRBV7-9 and TRBJ1-6; D is unclear. The length of the CDR3 is 12 residues. V lost 3 bases to trimming and J lost 10 bases, with 7 bases between them. The germline gives CDR1 SEHNR, CDR2 FQNEAQ (reference sequence). The CDR3 sequence is CASSFPGSPLHF. Written as DNA, the CDR3 is TGTGCCAGCAGCTTCCCGGGATCACCCCTCCACTTT.

J is TRBJ2-7 and V is TRBV5-1; D might be TRBD1 (6 bases). The CDR3 extends over 16 amino acids. Trimming left V 4 bases short and J 1 base short, with 18 bases between. Looked up from germline, CDR1 is SGHRS and CDR2 is YFSETQ. CDR3 region: CASSRGGPETSYEQYF. CDR3 nucleotides: TGCGCCAGCAGCCGAGGGGGTCCGGAGACGTCCTACGAGCAGTACTTC.

This clone has just a few counts. V and J are TRBV5-6 and TRBJ1-5, with unresolved D. V dropped 4 bases and J dropped 0 bases, with 5 bases sitting between them. This CDR3 has 13 residues. CDR1 SGHDT and CDR2 YYEEEE come from the germline V gene. The CDR3 loop is CASSADSNQPQHF. Here the CDR3 DNA reads TGTGCCAGCAGCGCGGATAGCAATCAGCCCCAGCATTTT.

This sequence joins TRBV12-2 and TRBJ1-4; the DNA was not compared with TRBD1, the D call given in the table. TRBV12-2 counts as a pseudogene. This CDR3 contains 16 residues. The CDR3: CASRLVFWLNNEKLFF. In nucleotides, the CDR3 is TGTGCAAGTCGCTTAGTTTTTTGGCTTAATAATGAAAAACTGTTTTTT.

The genes are TRBV5-6 and TRBJ2-2, with 10 bases identical to TRBD1. The V gene end was trimmed by 4 bases and the J gene end by 6 bases; junction bases not matched to a gene: 6. This CDR3 has 15 amino acids. Germline V gives CDR1 SGHDT, CDR2 YYEEEE. Here the CDR3 DNA reads TGTGCCAGCAGCCCGAGGGACAGGGGCGCCGGGGAGCTGTTTTTT. It yields the protein CASSPRDRGAGELFF.